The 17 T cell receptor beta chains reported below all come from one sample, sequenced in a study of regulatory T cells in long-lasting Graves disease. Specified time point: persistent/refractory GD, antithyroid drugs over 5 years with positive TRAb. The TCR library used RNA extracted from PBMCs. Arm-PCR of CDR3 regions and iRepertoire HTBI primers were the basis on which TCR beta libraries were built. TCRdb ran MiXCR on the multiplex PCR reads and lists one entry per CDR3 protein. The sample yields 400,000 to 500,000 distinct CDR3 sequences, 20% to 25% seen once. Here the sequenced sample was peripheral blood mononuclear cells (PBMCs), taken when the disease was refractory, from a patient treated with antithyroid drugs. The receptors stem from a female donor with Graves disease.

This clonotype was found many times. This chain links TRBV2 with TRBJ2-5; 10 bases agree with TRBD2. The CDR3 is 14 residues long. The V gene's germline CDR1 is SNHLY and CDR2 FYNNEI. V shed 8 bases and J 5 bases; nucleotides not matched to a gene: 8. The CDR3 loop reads CASRSGGTSETQYF. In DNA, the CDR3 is TGTGCCAGCCGTAGCGGGGGGACTAGTGAGACCCAGTACTTC.

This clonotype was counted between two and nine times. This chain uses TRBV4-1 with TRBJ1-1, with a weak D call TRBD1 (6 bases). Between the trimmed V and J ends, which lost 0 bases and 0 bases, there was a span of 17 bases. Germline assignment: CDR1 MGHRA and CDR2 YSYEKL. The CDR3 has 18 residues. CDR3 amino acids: CASSQDSRTASMNTEAFF. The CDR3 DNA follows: TGCGCCAGCAGCCAAGATAGCCGGACAGCTAGCATGAACACTGAAGCTTTCTTT.

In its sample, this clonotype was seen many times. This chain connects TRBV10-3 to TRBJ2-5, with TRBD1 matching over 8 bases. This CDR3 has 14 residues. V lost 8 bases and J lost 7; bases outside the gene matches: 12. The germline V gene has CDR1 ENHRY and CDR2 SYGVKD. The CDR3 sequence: CAIGLDRGPGTQYF. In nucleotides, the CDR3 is TGTGCCATCGGTCTCGACAGGGGTCCGGGGACCCAGTACTTC.

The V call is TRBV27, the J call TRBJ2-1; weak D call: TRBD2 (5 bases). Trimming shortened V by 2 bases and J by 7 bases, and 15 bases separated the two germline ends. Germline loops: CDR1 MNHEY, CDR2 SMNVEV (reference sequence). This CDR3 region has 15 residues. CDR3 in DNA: TGTGCCAGCAGTTTAAAAAGAGGGATAACAAATGAGCAGTTCTTC. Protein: CASSLKRGITNEQFF.

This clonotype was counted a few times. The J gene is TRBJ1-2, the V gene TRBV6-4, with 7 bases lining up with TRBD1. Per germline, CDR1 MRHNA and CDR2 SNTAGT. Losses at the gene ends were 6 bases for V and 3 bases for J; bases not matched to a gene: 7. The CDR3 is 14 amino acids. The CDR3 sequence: CASRRSGGHYGYTF. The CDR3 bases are TGTGCCAGCAGGCGGTCAGGGGGTCACTATGGCTACACCTTC.

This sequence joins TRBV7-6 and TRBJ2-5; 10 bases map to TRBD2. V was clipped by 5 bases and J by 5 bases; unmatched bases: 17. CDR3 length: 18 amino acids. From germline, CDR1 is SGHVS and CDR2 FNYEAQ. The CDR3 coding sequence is TGTGCCAGCAGCACTACAAGCGGGAGGGCGAGGAGATCGGAGACCCAGTACTTC. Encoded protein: CASSTTSGRARRSETQYF.

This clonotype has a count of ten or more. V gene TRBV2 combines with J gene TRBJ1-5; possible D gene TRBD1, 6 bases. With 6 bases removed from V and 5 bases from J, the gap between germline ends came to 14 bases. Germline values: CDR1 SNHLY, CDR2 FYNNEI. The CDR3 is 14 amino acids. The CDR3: CASRQNREDQPQHF. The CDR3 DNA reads TGTGCCAGCAGGCAAAACAGGGAGGATCAGCCCCAGCATTTT.

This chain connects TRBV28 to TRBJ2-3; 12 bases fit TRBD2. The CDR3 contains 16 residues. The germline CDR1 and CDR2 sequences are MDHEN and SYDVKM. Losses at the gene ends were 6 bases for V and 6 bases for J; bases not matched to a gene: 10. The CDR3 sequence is CASSPPSGRAADTQYF. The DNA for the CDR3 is TGTGCCAGCAGCCCCCCTAGCGGGAGGGCCGCGGATACGCAGTATTTT.

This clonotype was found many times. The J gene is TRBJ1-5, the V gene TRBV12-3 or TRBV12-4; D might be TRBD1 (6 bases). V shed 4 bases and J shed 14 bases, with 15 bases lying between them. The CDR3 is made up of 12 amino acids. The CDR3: CASSSGEDSKHF. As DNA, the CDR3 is TGTGCCAGCAGTTCCGGGGAGGACAGTAAGCATTTT.

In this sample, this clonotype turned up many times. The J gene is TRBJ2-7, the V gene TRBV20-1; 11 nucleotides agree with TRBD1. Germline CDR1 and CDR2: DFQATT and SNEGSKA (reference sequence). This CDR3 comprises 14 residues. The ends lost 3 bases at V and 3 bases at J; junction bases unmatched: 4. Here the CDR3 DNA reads TGCAGTGCTAGCTCTGGGACAGGGGGCTACGAGCAGTACTTC. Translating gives CSASSGTGGYEQYF.

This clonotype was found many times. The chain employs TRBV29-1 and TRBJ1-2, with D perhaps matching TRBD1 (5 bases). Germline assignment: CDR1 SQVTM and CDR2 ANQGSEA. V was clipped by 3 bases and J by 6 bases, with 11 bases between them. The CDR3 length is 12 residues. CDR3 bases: TGCAGCGTTGAGGGCCCAGGGCATGGCTACACCTTC. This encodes CSVEGPGHGYTF.

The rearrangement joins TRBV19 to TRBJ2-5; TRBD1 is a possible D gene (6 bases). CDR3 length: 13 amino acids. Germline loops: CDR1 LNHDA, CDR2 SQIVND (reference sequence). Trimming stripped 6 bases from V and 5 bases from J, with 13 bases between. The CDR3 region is CASSRQDTETQYF. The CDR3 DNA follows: TGTGCCAGTAGCAGACAGGACACGGAGACCCAGTACTTC. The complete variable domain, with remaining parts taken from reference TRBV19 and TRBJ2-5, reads DGGITQSPKYLFRKEGQNVTLSCEQNLNHDAMYWYRQDPGQGLRLIYYSQIVNDFQKGDIAEGYSVSREKKESFPLTVTSAQKNPTAFYLCASSRQDTETQYFGPGTRLLVL.

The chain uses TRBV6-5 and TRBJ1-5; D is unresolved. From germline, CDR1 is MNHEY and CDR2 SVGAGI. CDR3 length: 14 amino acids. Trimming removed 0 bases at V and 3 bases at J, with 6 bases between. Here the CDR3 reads CASSYSRSNQPQHF. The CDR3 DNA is TGTGCCAGCAGTTACTCGAGGTCCAATCAGCCCCAGCATTTT.

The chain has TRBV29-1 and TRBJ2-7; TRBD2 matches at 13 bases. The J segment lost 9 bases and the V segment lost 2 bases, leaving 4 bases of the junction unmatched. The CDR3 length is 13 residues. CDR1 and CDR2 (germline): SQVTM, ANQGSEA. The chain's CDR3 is CSVERTSGSAQYF. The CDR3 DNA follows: TGCAGCGTTGAAAGGACTAGCGGGAGTGCGCAGTACTTC.

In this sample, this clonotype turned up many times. Here the CDR3 reads CASSVGDYGYTF. Written as DNA, the CDR3 is TGTGCCAGCAGTGTAGGGGACTATGGCTACACCTTC. The V gene is TRBV2, the J gene TRBJ1-2, with D perhaps TRBD1 (5 bases). The germline CDR1 and CDR2 sequences are SNHLY and FYNNEI. The germline V and J ends were trimmed by 4 bases and 3 bases, with 6 bases remaining between them. This CDR3 is built from 12 residues.

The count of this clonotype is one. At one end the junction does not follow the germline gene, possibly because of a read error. The CDR3 loop is CANSLGGPLGEQYF. The DNA of the CDR3 is TGCGCCAACAGCTTGGGCGGACCACTTGGGGAGCAGTACTTC. This rearrangement joins TRBV5-1 to TRBJ2-7, with no clear D. Germline V gene lookup returns CDR1 SGHRS and CDR2 YFSETQ. The CDR3 consists of 14 residues.

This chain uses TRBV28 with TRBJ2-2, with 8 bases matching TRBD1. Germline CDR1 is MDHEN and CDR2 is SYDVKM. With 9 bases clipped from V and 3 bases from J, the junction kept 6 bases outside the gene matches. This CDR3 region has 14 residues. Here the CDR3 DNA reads TGTGCCAGTTCCGGACAGGGTCACACCGGGGAGCTGTTTTTT. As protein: CASSGQGHTGELFF.